The 27 T cell receptor beta chains below come from one sample, sequenced in a study of cytomegalovirus exposure and HLA in healthy donors. Amplification used 60 Vbeta primers and 13 Jbeta primers. Data came from immunoSEQ multiplex PCR; TCRdb stores just in-frame clones and leaves some out. The sample lists under 150,000 clones, roughly four fifths occurring once. The specimen was PBMCs. Receptors were obtained from a woman aged 25-40 years in good health and CMV-seropositive.

The chain recombines TRBV6-1 with TRBJ2-1; tentatively, D is TRBD2 (7 bases). Deletions cut 0 bases from V and 14 bases from J, with 11 bases between. The CDR3 is 12 residues long. Germline lookup yields CDR1 MNHNS and CDR2 SASEGT. DNA for the CDR3: TGTGCCAGCAGTGAAGCAGGGGGGGCGGAGTTCTTC. It encodes CASSEAGGAEFF.

This CDR3 reads CARSHHRAAKRTEAFF. Written as DNA, the CDR3 is TGTGCCAGAAGCCACCACAGGGCAGCGAAACGTACTGAAGCTTTCTTT. The chain joins TRBV5-3 to TRBJ1-1, with D possibly being TRBD1 (6 bases). TRBV5-3 is reported as an ORF; its role is uncertain. This CDR3 region has 16 residues. V was shortened by 4 bases and J by 5 bases, with 21 bases between the two germline ends.

This chain connects TRBV5-1 to TRBJ2-2, with D possibly being TRBD2 (6 bases). The CDR3 loop spans 16 amino acids. Germline CDR1 SGHRS, CDR2 YFSETQ. V shed 0 bases and J shed 7 bases, with 16 bases lying between them. CDR3 DNA sequence: TGCGCCAGCAGCTTGGGCGGGGACGCAAGAGGCGGGGAGCTGTTTTTT. Its translation: CASSLGGDARGGELFF.

The chain has TRBV5-4 and TRBJ2-3, with TRBD1 identical over 8 bases. Germline CDR1 is SGHNT and CDR2 is YYREEE (reference sequence). The V and J ends lost 7 bases and 4 bases, in that order; junction bases with no gene match: 11. CDR3 length equals 15 residues. The CDR3 nucleotides are TGTGCCAGCGGCCCCGACAGGGGTCGGGCAGATACGCAGTATTTT. This codes for CASGPDRGRADTQYF. The full variable domain, rest sourced from reference TRBV5-4 and TRBJ2-3, is ETGVTQSPTHLIKTRGQQVTLRCSSQSGHNTVSWYQQALGQGPQFIFQYYREEENGRGNFPPRFSGLQFPNYSSELNVNALELDDSALYLCASGPDRGRADTQYFGPGTRLTVL.

The chain recombines TRBV28 with TRBJ2-1, with 7 bases fitting TRBD1. V lost 4 bases to trimming and J lost 9 bases; unmatched junction nucleotides: 12. CDR1 is MDHEN and CDR2 is SYDVKM in the germline V gene. The CDR3 length is 15 residues. CDR3 bases: TGTGCCAGCAGTTCCCGGAGACAGGGTATGGGTGAGCAGTTCTTC. This codes for CASSSRRQGMGEQFF.

This chain connects TRBV29-1 to TRBJ2-7, with D unresolved. The V gene's germline CDR1 is SQVTM and CDR2 ANQGSEA. Trimming took off 0 bases at V and 6 bases at J, with 9 bases between the two ends. The CDR3 extends over 12 amino acids. The DNA of the CDR3 is TGCAGCGTTGAAGATCCCGGGTTCGAGCAGTACTTC. Its protein product is CSVEDPGFEQYF.

The chain is built from TRBV6-5 and TRBJ2-7, with a tentative D call TRBD2 (6 bases). V was clipped by 7 bases and J by 5 bases, with 15 bases between them. The CDR3 has 13 residues. Germline V lookup: CDR1 MNHEY, CDR2 SVGAGI. The CDR3 loop is CASMPPGVDEQYF. The DNA of the CDR3 is TGTGCCAGCATGCCCCCGGGGGTGGACGAGCAGTACTTC.

The CDR3 nucleotides read TGTGCCATCAGACAACAGGGGGGACAAAACTATGGCTACACCTTC. Residues: CAIRQQGGQNYGYTF. This rearrangement joins TRBV10-3 to TRBJ1-2, with 8 positions matching TRBD1. V trimming: 6 bases; J trimming: 2 bases; junction bases outside the gene matches: 8. From germline, CDR1 is ENHRY and CDR2 SYGVKD. The CDR3 has 15 amino acids.

This chain links TRBV5-4 with TRBJ1-1; no firm D call. CDR1 and CDR2 (germline): SGHNT, YYREEE (reference sequence). V gave up 4 bases and J gave up 0 bases, with 10 bases separating them. This CDR3 has 14 amino acids. The CDR3 bases are TGTGCCAGCAGCCAAGGAGGATTGAACACTGAAGCTTTCTTT. It specifies CASSQGGLNTEAFF.

V gene TRBV27 combines with J gene TRBJ2-5; TRBD1 matches at 8 bases. CDR3 length: 18 residues. The J segment lost 1 base and the V segment lost 6 bases, leaving 16 bases of the junction unmatched. CDR1 and CDR2 from the germline V gene are MNHEY and SMNVEV (reference sequence). CDR3 DNA: TGTGCCAGCAGGACCCTCTCTCGACAGGGGCCGTCCCAAGAGACCCAGTACTTC. Its protein is CASRTLSRQGPSQETQYF.

A few counts support this clone. The rearrangement links TRBV5-4 to TRBJ2-3; 7 nucleotides align to TRBD2. Germline CDR1 and CDR2: SGHNT and YYREEE (reference sequence). The CDR3 length is 16 residues. The ends lost 0 bases at V and 2 bases at J; junction bases unmatched: 6. CDR3 nucleotides: TGTGCCAGCAGCTTGGCGAGCGGGGCTTACACAGATACGCAGTATTTT. Protein sequence: CASSLASGAYTDTQYF.

This clone came up a few times. V and J are TRBV5-4 and TRBJ2-6, with D tentatively TRBD1 (5 bases). The CDR3 sequence is 16 residues long. V was pared by 5 bases and J by 1 base, with 13 bases between. Germline V gene sequence: CDR1 SGHNT, CDR2 YYREEE (reference sequence). The CDR3 coding sequence is TGTGCCAGCAGACCTACAGGCCGATCTGGGGCCAACGTCCTGACTTTC. Amino acids: CASRPTGRSGANVLTF.

The genes are TRBV28 and TRBJ2-3, with a tentative D call TRBD2 (7 bases). Germline CDR1 is MDHEN and CDR2 is SYDVKM. The CDR3 sequence is 17 residues long. The germline V and J ends were trimmed by 4 bases and 4 bases, with 21 bases remaining between them. The CDR3, as DNA: TGTGCCAGCAGTTACAATGCGAACAGGGCGGGAGCAGATACGCAGTATTTT. It specifies CASSYNANRAGADTQYF.

This clone was detected a few times. The V gene is TRBV18, the J gene TRBJ2-7; D gene uncertain. The germline CDR1 and CDR2 sequences are KGHSH and LQKENI. V lost 3 bases, J lost 5 bases, and 8 bases lay in between. The CDR3 has 12 residues. This CDR3 is CASSPGRNEQYF. The CDR3 DNA is TGTGCCAGCTCACCGGGCAGGAACGAGCAGTACTTC.

This chain links TRBV27 with TRBJ2-6, with D perhaps TRBD2 (5 bases). V was pared by 5 bases and J by 1 base, with 12 bases between. Germline V CDR1 and CDR2: MNHEY, SMNVEV (reference sequence). The CDR3 runs to 16 residues. The CDR3 reads CASSPIRGSGANVLTF. In DNA, the CDR3 is TGTGCCAGCAGTCCCATTCGGGGATCTGGGGCCAACGTCCTGACTTTC.

This chain uses TRBV11-2 with TRBJ1-1; TRBD1 matches 7 bases. The germline gives CDR1 SGHAT, CDR2 FQNNGV. V shed 1 base, J shed 1 base, and the junction held 6 bases outside the gene matches. The CDR3 contains 16 residues. The CDR3 loop is CASSLGLRQGNTEAFF. Here the CDR3 DNA reads TGTGCCAGCAGCTTAGGCCTTAGACAGGGGAACACTGAAGCTTTCTTT.

This clone was picked up one time. The V and J genes are TRBV7-7 and TRBJ2-7; 9 positions agree with TRBD2. The germline CDR1 and CDR2 sequences are SSHAT and FNYEAQ (reference sequence). The CDR3 covers 16 residues. The J segment lost 0 bases and the V segment lost 0 bases, leaving 3 bases of the junction unmatched. CDR3 DNA: TGTGCCAGCAGCTTAGCGGTAGCGGGGGACTCCTACGAGCAGTACTTC. Translated, it gives CASSLAVAGDSYEQYF.

The chain is built from TRBV27 and TRBJ1-6; 7 bases are a match to TRBD1. V shed 4 bases and J 10 bases; nucleotides not matched to a gene: 10. Germline values: CDR1 MNHEY, CDR2 SMNVEV (reference sequence). The length of the CDR3 is 15 residues. The CDR3 DNA follows: TGTGCCAGCAGTTCCCTACCCTCAGGGGGGTCACCCCTCCACTTT. This sequence encodes CASSSLPSGGSPLHF.

This rearrangement joins TRBV2 to TRBJ2-7; 13 positions agree with TRBD2. The CDR3 consists of 17 residues. J lost 2 bases, V lost 6 bases, and 10 bases had no gene match. Germline values: CDR1 SNHLY, CDR2 FYNNEI. The CDR3 coding sequence is TGTGCCAGCAGGAGACTAGCGGGGGGCGCCGGGGCCTACGAGCAGTACTTC. Translation gives CASRRLAGGAGAYEQYF.

This chain connects TRBV27 to TRBJ2-4; 8 bases map to TRBD2. Germline assignment: CDR1 MNHEY and CDR2 SMNVEV (reference sequence). There are 12 residues in the CDR3. Losses at the gene ends were 6 bases for V and 11 bases for J; bases not matched to a gene: 6. CDR3 sequence reads: CASSPGGALQYF. CDR3 sequence (DNA): TGTGCCAGCAGCCCCGGGGGGGCCCTTCAGTACTTC.

The rearrangement joins TRBV2 to TRBJ1-5, with 11 bases fitting TRBD1. In germline, CDR1 is SNHLY, CDR2 FYNNEI. V shed 0 bases, J shed 6 bases, and the junction held 7 bases outside the gene matches. The CDR3 covers 17 residues. This CDR3 is CASSEALPDRGPQPQHF. Written as DNA, the CDR3 is TGTGCCAGCAGTGAAGCGCTTCCGGACAGGGGGCCTCAGCCCCAGCATTTT.

The V and J genes are TRBV18 and TRBJ1-3, with 7 bases that match TRBD1. The CDR3 extends over 15 amino acids. V lost 3 bases to trimming and J lost 3 bases; unmatched junction nucleotides: 5. Looked up from germline, CDR1 is KGHSH and CDR2 is LQKENI. DNA for the CDR3: TGTGCCAGCTCACCTCTCGGGGACAGTGGAAACACCATATATTTT. This encodes CASSPLGDSGNTIYF.

This clone occurred once. V is TRBV4-3 and J is TRBJ1-6; D is perhaps TRBD1 (5 bases). The CDR3 sequence is 18 residues long. CDR1 and CDR2 from the germline V gene are LGHNA and YSLEER. V gave up 0 bases and J gave up 6 bases, with 18 bases separating them. In nucleotides, the CDR3 is TGCGCCAGCAGCCAAGATCCCCCACCGCAGGGTACTAATTCACCCCTCCACTTT. Amino acids: CASSQDPPPQGTNSPLHF.

The V gene is TRBV5-4, the J gene TRBJ2-4; 11 positions agree with TRBD1. From germline, CDR1 is SGHNT and CDR2 YYREEE (reference sequence). There are 16 residues in the CDR3. Unmatched junction bases numbered 10, after V lost 3 bases and J lost 8 bases. The CDR3 loop reads CASSWTPGQGGDIQYF. The CDR3 region has the DNA TGTGCCAGCAGCTGGACCCCGGGACAGGGGGGGGACATTCAGTACTTC.

The rearrangement links TRBV5-4 to TRBJ2-3, with TRBD2 identical over 16 bases. Losses at the gene ends were 4 bases for V and 7 bases for J; bases not matched to a gene: 6. This CDR3 is 16 amino acids long. Per the germline V gene, CDR1 is SGHNT and CDR2 is YYREEE (reference sequence). DNA for the CDR3: TGTGCCAGCAGCCCTGGGACTAGCGGGGGGGCGTATACGCAGTATTTT. Translating it yields CASSPGTSGGAYTQYF.

This sequence joins TRBV6-6 and TRBJ1-2; D might be TRBD1 (6 bases). The CDR3 loop spans 13 amino acids. The germline V gene encodes CDR1 MNHNY and CDR2 SVGAGI (reference sequence). Trimming removed 7 bases from V and 4 bases from J, with 13 bases in between. The DNA for the CDR3 is TGTGCCAGCACCGAAACAGGGATCTATGGCTACACCTTC. It is translated as CASTETGIYGYTF.

This clone appeared a single time. Written as DNA, the CDR3 is TGTGCCAGCAGCGTAATCGGCGGGGGGAACACCGGGGAGCTGTTTTTT. Translation: CASSVIGGGNTGELFF. The rearrangement uses TRBV9 and TRBJ2-2; 7 nucleotides match TRBD2. V gave up 1 base and J gave up 1 base; unmatched junction bases: 4. The germline V gene has CDR1 SGDLS and CDR2 YYNGEE. This CDR3 spans 16 amino acids. The entire variable domain, with the rest obtained from reference TRBV9 and TRBJ2-2, is as follows: DSGVTQTPKHLITATGQRVTLRCSPRSGDLSVYWYQQSLDQGLQFLIQYYNGEERAKGNILERFSAQQFPDLHSELNLSSLELGDSALYFCASSVIGGGNTGELFFGEGSRLTVL.